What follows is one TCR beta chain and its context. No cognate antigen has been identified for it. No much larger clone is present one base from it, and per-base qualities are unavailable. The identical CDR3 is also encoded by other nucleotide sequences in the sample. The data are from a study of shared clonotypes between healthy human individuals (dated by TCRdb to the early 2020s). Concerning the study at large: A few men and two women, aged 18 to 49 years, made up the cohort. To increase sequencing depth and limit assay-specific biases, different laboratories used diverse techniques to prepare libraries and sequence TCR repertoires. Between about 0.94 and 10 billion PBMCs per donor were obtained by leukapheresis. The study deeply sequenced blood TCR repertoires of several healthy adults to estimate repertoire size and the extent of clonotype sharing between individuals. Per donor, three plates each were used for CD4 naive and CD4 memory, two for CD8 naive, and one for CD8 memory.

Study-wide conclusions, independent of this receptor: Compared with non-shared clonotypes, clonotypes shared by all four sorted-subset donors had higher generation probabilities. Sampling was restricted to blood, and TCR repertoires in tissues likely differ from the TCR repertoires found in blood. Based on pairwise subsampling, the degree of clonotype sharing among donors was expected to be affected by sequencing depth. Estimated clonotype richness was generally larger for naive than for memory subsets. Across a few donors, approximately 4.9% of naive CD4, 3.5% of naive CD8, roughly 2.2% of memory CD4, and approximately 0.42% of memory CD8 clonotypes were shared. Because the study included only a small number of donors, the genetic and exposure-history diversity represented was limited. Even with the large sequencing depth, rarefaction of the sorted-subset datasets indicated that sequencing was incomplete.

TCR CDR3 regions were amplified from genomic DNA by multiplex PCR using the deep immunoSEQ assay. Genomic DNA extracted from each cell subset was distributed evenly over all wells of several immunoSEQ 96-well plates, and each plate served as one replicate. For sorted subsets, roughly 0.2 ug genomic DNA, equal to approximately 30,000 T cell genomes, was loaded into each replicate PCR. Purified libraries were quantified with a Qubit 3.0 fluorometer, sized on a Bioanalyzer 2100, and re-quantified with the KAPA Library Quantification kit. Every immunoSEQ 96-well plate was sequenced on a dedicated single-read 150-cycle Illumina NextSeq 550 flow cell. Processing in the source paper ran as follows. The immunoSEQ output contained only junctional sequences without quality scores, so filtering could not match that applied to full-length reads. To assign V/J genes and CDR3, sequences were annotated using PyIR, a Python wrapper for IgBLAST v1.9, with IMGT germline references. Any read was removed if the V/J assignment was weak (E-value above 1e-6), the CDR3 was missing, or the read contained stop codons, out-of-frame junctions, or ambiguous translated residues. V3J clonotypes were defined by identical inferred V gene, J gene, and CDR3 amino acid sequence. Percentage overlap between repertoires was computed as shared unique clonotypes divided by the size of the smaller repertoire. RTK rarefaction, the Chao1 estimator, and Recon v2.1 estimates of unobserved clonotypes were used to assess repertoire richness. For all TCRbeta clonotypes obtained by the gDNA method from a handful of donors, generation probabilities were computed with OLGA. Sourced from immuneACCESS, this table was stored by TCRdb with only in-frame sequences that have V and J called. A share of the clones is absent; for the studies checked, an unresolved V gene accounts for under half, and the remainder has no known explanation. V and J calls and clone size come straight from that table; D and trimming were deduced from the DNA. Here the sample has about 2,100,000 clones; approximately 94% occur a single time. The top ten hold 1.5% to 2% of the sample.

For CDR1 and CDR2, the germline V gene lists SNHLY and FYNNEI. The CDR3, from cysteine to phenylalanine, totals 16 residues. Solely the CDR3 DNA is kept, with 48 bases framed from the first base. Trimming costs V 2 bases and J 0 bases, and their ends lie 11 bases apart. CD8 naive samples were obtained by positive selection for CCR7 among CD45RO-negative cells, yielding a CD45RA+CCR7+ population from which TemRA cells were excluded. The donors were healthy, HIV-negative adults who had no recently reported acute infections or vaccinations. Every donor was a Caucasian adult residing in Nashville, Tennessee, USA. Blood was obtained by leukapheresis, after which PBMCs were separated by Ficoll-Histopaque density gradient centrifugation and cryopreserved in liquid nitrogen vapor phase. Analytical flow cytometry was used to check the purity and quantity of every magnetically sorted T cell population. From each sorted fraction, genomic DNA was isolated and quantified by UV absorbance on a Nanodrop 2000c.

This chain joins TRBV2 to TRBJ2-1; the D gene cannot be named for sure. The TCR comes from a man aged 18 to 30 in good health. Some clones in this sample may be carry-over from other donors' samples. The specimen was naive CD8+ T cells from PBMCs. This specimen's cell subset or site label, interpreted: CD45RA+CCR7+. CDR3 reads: CASSESRSSSYNEQFF. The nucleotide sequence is TGTGCCAGCAGTGAATCTCGGTCTAGCTCCTACAATGAGCAGTTCTTC.